This T cell receptor beta chain was observed in a study of T cells after somatic rescue of genetic block. The germline gives CDR1 LGHNA, CDR2 YSLEER. V lost 0 bases to trimming and J lost 6 bases, with 6 bases between them. This CDR3 comprises 13 residues. TCRdb's table, derived via immunoSEQ multiplex PCR, lists solely in-frame clones and lacks some. The sample has around 67,000 clones; approximately 90% are singletons. Sequencing was carried out using peripheral blood mononuclear cells (PBMCs). V usage is TRBV4-3 and J usage is TRBJ1-5, with D possibly matching TRBD1 (5 bases). The TCR comes from a man aged 35 to 55. Here the CDR3 DNA reads TGCGCCAGCAGCCAAGATAGGGGTCAGCCCCAGCATTTT. It yields the protein CASSQDRGQPQHF.